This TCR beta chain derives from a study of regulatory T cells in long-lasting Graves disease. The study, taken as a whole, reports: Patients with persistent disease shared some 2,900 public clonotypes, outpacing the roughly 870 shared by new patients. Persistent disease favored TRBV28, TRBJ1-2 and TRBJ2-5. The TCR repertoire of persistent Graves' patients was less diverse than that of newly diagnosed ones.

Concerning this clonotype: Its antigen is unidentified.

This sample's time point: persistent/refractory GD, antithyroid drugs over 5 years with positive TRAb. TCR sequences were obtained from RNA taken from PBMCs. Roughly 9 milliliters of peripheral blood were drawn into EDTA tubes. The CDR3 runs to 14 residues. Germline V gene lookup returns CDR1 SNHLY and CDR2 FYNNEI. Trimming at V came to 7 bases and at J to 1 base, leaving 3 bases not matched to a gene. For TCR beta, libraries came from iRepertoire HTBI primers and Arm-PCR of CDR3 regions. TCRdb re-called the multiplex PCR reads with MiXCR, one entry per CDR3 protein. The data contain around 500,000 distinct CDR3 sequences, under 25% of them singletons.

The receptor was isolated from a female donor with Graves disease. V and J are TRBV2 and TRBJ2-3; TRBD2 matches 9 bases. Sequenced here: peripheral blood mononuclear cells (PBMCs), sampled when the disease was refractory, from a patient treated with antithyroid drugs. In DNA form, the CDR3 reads TGTGCCAGCAATTTAGCGGGAGGCACAGATACGCAGTATTTT. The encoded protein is CASNLAGGTDTQYF. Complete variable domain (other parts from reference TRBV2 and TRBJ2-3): EPEVTQTPSHQVTQMGQEVILRCVPISNHLYFYWYRQILGQKVEFLVSFYNNEISEKSEIFDDQFSVERPDGSNFTLKIRSTKLEDSAMYFCASNLAGGTDTQYFGPGTRLTVL.